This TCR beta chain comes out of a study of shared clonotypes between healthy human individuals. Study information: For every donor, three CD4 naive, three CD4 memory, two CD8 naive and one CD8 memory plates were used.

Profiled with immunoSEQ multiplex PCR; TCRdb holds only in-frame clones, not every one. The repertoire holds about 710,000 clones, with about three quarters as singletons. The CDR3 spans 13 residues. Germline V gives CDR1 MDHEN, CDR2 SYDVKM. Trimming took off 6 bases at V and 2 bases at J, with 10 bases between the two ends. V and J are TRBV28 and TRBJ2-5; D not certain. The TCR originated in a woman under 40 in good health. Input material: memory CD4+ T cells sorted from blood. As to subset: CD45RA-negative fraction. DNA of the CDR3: TGTGCCAGCAGCGGACGGTCGCAAGAGACCCAGTACTTC. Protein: CASSGRSQETQYF.